These 24 T cell receptor beta chains share one sample of origin, sequenced in a study of T cells after yellow fever vaccination. TCRdb called the 5' RACE reads again in MiXCR, with one record for every CDR3 protein. The table lists 300,000 to 400,000 distinct CDR3 sequences, approximately 8% of them singletons. The sequencing here drew on PBMCs, taken roughly 46 days after the first yellow fever vaccination. The receptors shown here come from a man aged 18 to 30 who received the YFV17D yellow fever vaccine.

In this sample, this clonotype turned up a few times. The chain uses TRBV5-1 and TRBJ2-5; TRBD1 matches 11 bases. The germline gives CDR1 SGHRS, CDR2 YFSETQ. J lost 5 bases, V lost 4 bases, and 10 bases had no gene match. This CDR3 has 16 residues. The CDR3 nucleotides are TGCGCCAGCAGCCAAGGACAGGGGGCTATGTGGGAGACCCAGTACTTC. It is translated as CASSQGQGAMWETQYF.

A remark on this clonotype: A much bigger clone sits one base away, suggesting this may be a read error. The chain has TRBV28 and TRBJ1-2; 9 bases align to TRBD1. CDR3 length equals 14 residues. Per germline, CDR1 MDHEN and CDR2 SYDVKM. Trimming took 6 bases from V and 4 from J; bases not matched to a gene: 6. This CDR3 is CASSPGQGVYGYTF. CDR3 DNA: TGTGCCAGCAGCCCGGGACAGGGAGTCTATGGCTACACCTTC.

The table lists this clonotype with a few counts. V is TRBV5-8 and J is TRBJ1-6; tentatively, D is TRBD1 (6 bases). Per germline, CDR1 SGHTS and CDR2 YDEGEE. CDR3 length: 16 residues. V lost 2 bases to trimming and J lost 7 bases, with 16 bases between them. Here the CDR3 reads CASSFRQALSNSPLHF. The CDR3 coding sequence is TGTGCCAGCAGCTTTAGACAGGCTCTCTCAAATTCACCCCTCCACTTT.

This clonotype was detected many times. The chain employs TRBV6-2 or TRBV6-3 and TRBJ1-5; a weak D match, TRBD1 (6 bases). The CDR3 totals 13 residues. Trimming pared 6 bases from V and 7 bases from J, leaving 13 bases between. CDR1 is MNHEY and CDR2 is SVGEGT in the germline V gene. CDR3 amino acids: CASSQGQGQPQHF. The CDR3 DNA reads as TGTGCCAGCAGCCAGGGCCAGGGGCAGCCCCAGCATTTT.

This clonotype occurred many times. The chain links TRBV5-1 to TRBJ2-3, with TRBD1 matching 9 bases. The V and J ends lost 3 bases and 4 bases, in that order; junction bases with no gene match: 9. CDR3 size: 16 residues. CDR1 and CDR2 (germline): SGHRS, YFSETQ. CDR3 loop: CASSSPGTGSSDTQYF. The CDR3 DNA is TGCGCCAGCAGCTCGCCCGGGACAGGGAGTTCAGATACGCAGTATTTT.

This clonotype has at least ten counts. This rearrangement joins TRBV9 to TRBJ2-5; D gene unclear. The CDR3 loop spans 14 amino acids. Trimming shortened V by 4 bases and J by 9 bases, and 19 bases separated the two germline ends. CDR1 and CDR2 from the germline V gene are SGDLS and YYNGEE. The CDR3 DNA reads TGTGCCAGCAGCACGAGGACCGACGTTGCGGCCCAGTACTTC. Protein product: CASSTRTDVAAQYF.

This clonotype has a count of ten or more. The chain carries TRBV10-3 and TRBJ1-3; D call uncertain. This CDR3 spans 14 amino acids. The germline V gene has CDR1 ENHRY and CDR2 SYGVKD. Deletions cut 11 bases from V and 0 bases from J, with 14 bases between. This CDR3 reads CAPARSDSGNTIYF. The CDR3 DNA follows: TGTGCCCCCGCCCGGTCTGACTCTGGAAACACCATATATTTT.

The rearrangement joins TRBV7-2 to TRBJ2-5, with 10 bases aligning to TRBD1. The CDR3 runs to 15 residues. Germline CDR1 and CDR2: SGHTA and FQGNSA. Losses at the gene ends were 2 bases for V and 5 bases for J; bases not matched to a gene: 5. CDR3 region: CASSLPTGGVETQYF. CDR3 bases: TGTGCCAGCAGCTTACCGACAGGGGGCGTCGAGACCCAGTACTTC.

This clonotype was counted only a few times. V and J are TRBV11-2 and TRBJ2-1; 9 nucleotides agree with TRBD2. Germline values: CDR1 SGHAT, CDR2 FQNNGV. The CDR3 length is 17 residues. After removal of 2 bases from V and 8 bases from J, the junction contained 13 bases not matched to a gene. Here the CDR3 reads CASSLFPLRGGLDEQFF. DNA for the CDR3: TGTGCCAGCAGCTTATTCCCCCTGCGGGGGGGCCTCGATGAGCAGTTCTTC.

This clonotype showed up many times. The rearrangement links TRBV29-1 to TRBJ2-1; 8 positions agree with TRBD2. The V gene's germline CDR1 is SQVTM and CDR2 ANQGSEA. The CDR3 sequence is 12 residues long. V dropped 4 bases and J dropped 4; count of bases not matched to a gene: 0. The CDR3 sequence: CSVVAGYNEQFF. DNA for the CDR3: TGCAGCGTTGTAGCGGGGTACAATGAGCAGTTCTTC.

This clonotype was picked up a small number of times. This rearrangement joins TRBV7-9 to TRBJ1-1; TRBD1 might be the D (5 bases). The CDR3 is 12 amino acids. The germline V gene has CDR1 SEHNR and CDR2 FQNEAQ (reference sequence). Trimming stripped 3 bases from V and 10 bases from J, with 12 bases between. CDR3 region: CASSFFTGGAFF. Written as DNA, the CDR3 is TGTGCCAGCAGCTTCTTTACAGGTGGAGCTTTCTTT.

The chain couples TRBV6-5 to TRBJ2-5; weak D call: TRBD1 (5 bases). This CDR3 spans 14 amino acids. The germline gives CDR1 MNHEY, CDR2 SVGAGI. V was trimmed by 2 bases and J by 1 base, leaving 8 bases between them. The CDR3, as DNA: TGTGCCAGCAGTTACGGGGCTGTCCAAGAGACCCAGTACTTC. Amino acids: CASSYGAVQETQYF.

This clonotype turned up a few times. The chain employs TRBV7-9 and TRBJ2-1; TRBD1 aligns across 7 bases. This CDR3 is built from 15 residues. In germline, CDR1 is SEHNR, CDR2 FQNEAQ (reference sequence). V lost 3 bases, J lost 5 bases, and 7 bases stayed unmatched. The DNA for the CDR3 is TGTGCCAGCAGCTTGACAGGGTTAGGCAACAATGAGCAGTTCTTC. The encoded protein is CASSLTGLGNNEQFF.

The chain recombines TRBV6-1 with TRBJ1-6; D remains ambiguous. Germline CDR1 is MNHNS and CDR2 is SASEGT. The CDR3 totals 15 residues. V was clipped by 4 bases and J by 8 bases, with 15 bases between them. Written as DNA, the CDR3 is TGTGCCAGCAGTGGAAACGGTCGCGGGTATTCACCCCTCCACTTT. This sequence encodes CASSGNGRGYSPLHF.

This clonotype was seen a few times. V gene TRBV29-1 combines with J gene TRBJ2-7, with a possible D match to TRBD1 (5 bases). CDR3 length: 13 amino acids. Trimming stripped 0 bases from V and 6 bases from J, with 12 bases between. Germline V gene sequence: CDR1 SQVTM, CDR2 ANQGSEA. The CDR3 sequence is CSVEDSQGGEQYF. In DNA form, the CDR3 reads TGCAGCGTTGAAGATTCCCAGGGCGGCGAGCAGTACTTC.

The rearrangement links TRBV7-2 to TRBJ2-7; TRBD1 agrees at 11 bases. The germline gives CDR1 SGHTA, CDR2 FQGNSA. CDR3 length: 15 residues. Trimming took 5 bases from V and 3 from J; bases not matched to a gene: 6. The CDR3 bases are TGTGCCAGCAGCCGACTCGGGACAGGGGGCTACGAGCAGTACTTC. This gives the protein CASSRLGTGGYEQYF.

This chain joins TRBV7-2 and TRBJ1-6, with unresolved D. The germline gives CDR1 SGHTA, CDR2 FQGNSA. The CDR3 sequence is 16 residues long. The ends were cut back, 1 base at V and 7 bases at J, with 14 bases in the middle. The DNA for the CDR3 is TGTGCCAGCAGCTTAGTTTCGAGCCAACAGAATTCACCCCTCCACTTT. Its translation: CASSLVSSQQNSPLHF.

This rearrangement joins TRBV10-3 to TRBJ1-2; 10 nucleotides match TRBD1. Germline CDR1 ENHRY, CDR2 SYGVKD. The CDR3 totals 15 residues. V trimming: 6 bases; J trimming: 5 bases; junction bases outside the gene matches: 9. The chain's CDR3 is CAIRDDRGLFYGYTF. As DNA, the CDR3 is TGTGCCATCAGGGATGACAGGGGGCTATTTTATGGCTACACCTTC.

Ten or more counts support this clonotype. V is TRBV3-1 and J is TRBJ2-7; tentative D call: TRBD1 (6 bases). Trimming removed 2 bases from V and 2 bases from J, with 16 bases in between. This CDR3 comprises 16 residues. CDR1 is LGHDT, CDR2 YNNKEL, per germline (reference sequence). CDR3 residues: CASSQPSGTTTYEQYF. The CDR3 DNA is TGTGCCAGCAGCCAACCATCGGGGACAACAACCTACGAGCAGTACTTC.

There are a few counts of this clonotype. This sequence joins TRBV25-1 and TRBJ1-4; D is ambiguous. CDR1 is MGHDK, CDR2 SYGVNS, per germline. The CDR3 has 17 residues. Trimming removed 1 base at V and 7 bases at J, with 19 bases between. For the CDR3, the DNA is TGTGCCAGCAGTGAATTCCACGAGCTTACCTATAGTGAAAAACTGTTTTTT. Translated, it gives CASSEFHELTYSEKLFF.

This clonotype occurred many times. One end of the junction fails to match germline, which may point to a read error. The gene calls are TRBV5-1 and TRBJ2-2; D is perhaps TRBD2 (6 bases). The CDR3 sequence is 15 residues long. Germline V gene data show CDR1 as SGHRS and CDR2 as YFSETQ. This chain's CDR3 is CASSPGTLNTGELFF. The CDR3, as DNA: TGTGCCAGCAGTCCCGGGACTTTGAACACCGGGGAGCTGTTTTTT.

This sequence joins TRBV20-1 and TRBJ1-4, with D hard to call. Germline V gene data show CDR1 as DFQATT and CDR2 as SNEGSKA (reference sequence). The CDR3 has 16 residues. The V gene lost 2 bases and the J gene lost 0 bases, with 13 bases spanning the gap. The CDR3 sequence: CSARRLGVTTNEKLFF. Here the CDR3 DNA reads TGCAGTGCTAGAAGACTCGGGGTTACAACTAATGAAAAACTGTTTTTT.

The chain links TRBV7-9 to TRBJ1-1; unclear D gene. CDR1 and CDR2 from the germline V gene are SEHNR and FQNEAQ (reference sequence). With 1 base removed from V and 1 base from J, the gap between germline ends came to 10 bases. The CDR3 extends over 15 amino acids. CDR3 protein: CASSLEYVQNTEAFF. The DNA of the CDR3 is TGTGCCAGCAGCTTAGAGTATGTACAGAACACTGAAGCTTTCTTT.

This clonotype came up a few times. The chain carries TRBV7-6 and TRBJ2-1, with D maybe TRBD2 (5 bases). Germline V gene lookup returns CDR1 SGHVS and CDR2 FNYEAQ. The V gene lost 1 base and the J gene lost 0 bases, with 16 bases spanning the gap. This CDR3 has 18 amino acids. Here the CDR3 DNA reads TGTGCCAGCAGCTTAGAGGCGGTCCCTGGGAGCTCCTACAATGAGCAGTTCTTC. Translated: CASSLEAVPGSSYNEQFF.